The present TCR beta chain was sequenced within a study of cytotoxic CD8 clonotypes in ibrutinib-treated CLL. Study details: Investigators reported 25 or so partial and 2 complete responses; after median approximately 63 months, roughly 15 patients remained remitted and approximately twelve progressed. Study-level findings and limits: Baseline clonality, higher than in age-matched healthy donors, tracked circulating CD8+ T-cell counts.

Researchers set a sequencing depth target of 1 in 200,000 to 1 in 1 million T cells. Profiling relied on immunoSEQ multiplex PCR, and the TCRdb table lists in-frame clones only, not all of them. The data contain fewer than 50,000 clones, about 65% of them singletons. With cryopreserved PBMCs as the source, 2 to 2.5 micrograms of genomic DNA went to TCR beta libraries. Comment on this clone: What it binds is unknown.

The clonotype comes from a human donor with chronic lymphocytic leukemia. This material consisted of PBMCs, taken after 24 months of ibrutinib treatment.

CDR3 loop: CASSLRGDRIDYGYTF. In DNA, the CDR3 is TGCGCCAGCAGCTTAAGGGGGGACAGAATAGACTATGGCTACACCTTC. The rearrangement uses TRBV5-1 and TRBJ1-2, with 7 positions matching TRBD1. V lost 2 bases, J lost 3 bases, and 10 bases stayed unmatched. This CDR3 has 16 residues. Germline V gene data show CDR1 as SGHRS and CDR2 as YFSETQ. The full variable domain, completed using reference TRBV5-1 and TRBJ1-2, is KAGVTQTPRYLIKTRGQQVTLSCSPISGHRSVSWYQQTPGQGLQFLFEYFSETQRNKGNFPGRFSGRQFSNSRSEMNVSTLELGDSALYLCASSLRGDRIDYGYTFGSGTRLTVV.